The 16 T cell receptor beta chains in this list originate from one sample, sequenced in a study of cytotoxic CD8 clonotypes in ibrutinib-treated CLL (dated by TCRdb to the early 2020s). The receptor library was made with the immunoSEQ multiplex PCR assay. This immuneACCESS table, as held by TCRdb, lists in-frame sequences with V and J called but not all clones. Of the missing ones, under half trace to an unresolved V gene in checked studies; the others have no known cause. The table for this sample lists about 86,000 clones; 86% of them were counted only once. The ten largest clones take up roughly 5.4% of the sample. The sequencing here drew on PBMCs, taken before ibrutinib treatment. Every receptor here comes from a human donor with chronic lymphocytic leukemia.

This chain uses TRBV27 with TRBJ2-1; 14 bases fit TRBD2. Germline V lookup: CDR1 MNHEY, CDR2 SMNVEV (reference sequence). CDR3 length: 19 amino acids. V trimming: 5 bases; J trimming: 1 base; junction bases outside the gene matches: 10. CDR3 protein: CASSPPGLAGEFSYNEQFF. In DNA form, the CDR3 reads TGTGCCAGCAGTCCTCCGGGACTAGCGGGAGAATTTTCCTACAATGAGCAGTTCTTC.

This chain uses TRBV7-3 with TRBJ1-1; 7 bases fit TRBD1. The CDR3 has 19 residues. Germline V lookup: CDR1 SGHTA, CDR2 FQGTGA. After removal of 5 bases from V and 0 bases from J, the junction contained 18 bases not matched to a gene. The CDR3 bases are TGTGCCAGCAGCCGTGTCCCCGGGACCTACAGGGGTTTGAACACTGAAGCTTTCTTT. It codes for CASSRVPGTYRGLNTEAFF.

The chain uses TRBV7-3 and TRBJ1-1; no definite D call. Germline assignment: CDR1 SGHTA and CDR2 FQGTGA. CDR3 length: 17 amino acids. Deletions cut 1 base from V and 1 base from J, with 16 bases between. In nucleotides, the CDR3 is TGTGCCAGCAGCTTAAGGAGGCAGCTGGATACGAACACTGAAGCTTTCTTT. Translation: CASSLRRQLDTNTEAFF.

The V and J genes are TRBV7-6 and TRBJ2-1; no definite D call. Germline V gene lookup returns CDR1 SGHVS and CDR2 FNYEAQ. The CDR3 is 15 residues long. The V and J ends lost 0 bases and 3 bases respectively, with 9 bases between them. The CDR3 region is CASSLASPLYNEQFF. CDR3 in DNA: TGTGCCAGCAGCTTAGCCTCTCCTCTCTACAATGAGCAGTTCTTC.

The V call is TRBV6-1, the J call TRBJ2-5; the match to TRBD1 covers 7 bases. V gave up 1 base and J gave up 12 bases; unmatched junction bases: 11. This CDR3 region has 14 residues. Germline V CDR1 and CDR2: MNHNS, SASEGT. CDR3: CASSEGWEQGPEYF. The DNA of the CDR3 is TGTGCCAGCAGTGAAGGGTGGGAACAGGGGCCCGAGTACTTC.

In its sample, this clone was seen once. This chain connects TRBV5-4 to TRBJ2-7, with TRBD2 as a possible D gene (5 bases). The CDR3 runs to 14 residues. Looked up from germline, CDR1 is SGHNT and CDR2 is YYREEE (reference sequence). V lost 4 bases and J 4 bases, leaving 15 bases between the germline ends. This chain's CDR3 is CASSGGLDPYEQYF. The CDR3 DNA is TGTGCCAGCAGCGGAGGACTGGACCCTTACGAGCAGTACTTC.

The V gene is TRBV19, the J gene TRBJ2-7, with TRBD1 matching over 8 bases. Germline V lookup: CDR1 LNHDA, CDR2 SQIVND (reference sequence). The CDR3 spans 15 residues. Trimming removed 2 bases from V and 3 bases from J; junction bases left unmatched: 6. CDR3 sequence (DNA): TGTGCCAGTAGTATATCCGGGACAGGCAACTACGAGCAGTACTTC. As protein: CASSISGTGNYEQYF.

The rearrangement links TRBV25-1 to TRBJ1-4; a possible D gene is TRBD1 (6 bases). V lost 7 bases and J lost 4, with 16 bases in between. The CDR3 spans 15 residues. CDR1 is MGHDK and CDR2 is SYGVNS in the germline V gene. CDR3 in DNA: TGTGCCAGCAAAGGGGGACGGCTGAATAATGAAAAACTGTTTTTT. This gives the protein CASKGGRLNNEKLFF.

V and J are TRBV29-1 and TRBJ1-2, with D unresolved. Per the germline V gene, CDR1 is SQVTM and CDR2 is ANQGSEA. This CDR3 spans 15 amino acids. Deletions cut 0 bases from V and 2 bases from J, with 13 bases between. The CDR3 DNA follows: TGCAGCGTTGAAGAGAGGTGGGAGGGAAACTATGGCTACACCTTC. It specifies CSVEERWEGNYGYTF.

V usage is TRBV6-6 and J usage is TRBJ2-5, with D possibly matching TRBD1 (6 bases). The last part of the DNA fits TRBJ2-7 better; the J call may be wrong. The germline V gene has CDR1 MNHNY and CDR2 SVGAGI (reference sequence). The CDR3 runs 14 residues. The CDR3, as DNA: TGTGCCAGCAGGCCTGAGGGGACAAGGAACGAGCAGTACTTC. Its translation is CASRPEGTRNEQYF.

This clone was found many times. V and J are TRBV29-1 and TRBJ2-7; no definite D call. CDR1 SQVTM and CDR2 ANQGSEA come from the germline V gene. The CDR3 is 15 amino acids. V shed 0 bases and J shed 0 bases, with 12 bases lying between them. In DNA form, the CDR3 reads TGCAGCGTTGAAGACCGAGCCTTGACCTCCTACGAGCAGTACTTC. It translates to CSVEDRALTSYEQYF.

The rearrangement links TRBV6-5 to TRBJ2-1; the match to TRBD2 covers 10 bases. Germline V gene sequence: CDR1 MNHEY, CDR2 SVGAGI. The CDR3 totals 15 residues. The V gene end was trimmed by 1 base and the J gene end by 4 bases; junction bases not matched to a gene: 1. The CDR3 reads CASSYLAGGYNEQFF. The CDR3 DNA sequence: TGTGCCAGCAGTTACTTAGCGGGAGGATACAATGAGCAGTTCTTC.

The CDR3 loop is CAWSASSERDSEAFF. The CDR3 coding sequence is TGTGCCTGGAGTGCAAGTTCGGAGCGGGACTCTGAAGCTTTCTTT. The chain links TRBV30 to TRBJ1-1, with D perhaps matching TRBD1 (5 bases). Trimming shortened V by 1 base and J by 6 bases, and 18 bases separated the two germline ends. The germline V gene encodes CDR1 GTSNPN and CDR2 SVGIG (reference sequence). CDR3 length equals 15 residues. The variable domain in full, with the rest retrieved from reference TRBV30 and TRBJ1-1, is SQTIHQWPATLVQPVGSPLSLECTVEGTSNPNLYWYRQAAGRGLQLLFYSVGIGQISSEVPQNLSASRPQDRQFILSSKKLLLSDSGFYLCAWSASSERDSEAFFGQGTRLTVV.

In nucleotides, the CDR3 is TGTGCCAGCAGAGAGGGGTTACAGACCCAGTACTTC. Protein: CASREGLQTQYF. The V gene is TRBV27, the J gene TRBJ2-5, with D possibly called TRBD1 or TRBD2 (5 bases each). V lost 6 bases, J lost 6 bases, and 11 bases lay in between. Germline CDR1 is MNHEY and CDR2 is SMNVEV (reference sequence). The CDR3 covers 12 residues.

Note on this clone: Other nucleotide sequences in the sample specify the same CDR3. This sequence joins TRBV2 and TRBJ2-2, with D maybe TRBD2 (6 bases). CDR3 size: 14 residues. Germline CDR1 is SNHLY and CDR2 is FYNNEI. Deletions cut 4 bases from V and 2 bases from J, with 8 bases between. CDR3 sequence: CASSVAVNTGELFF. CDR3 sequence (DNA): TGTGCCAGCAGTGTAGCGGTTAACACCGGGGAGCTGTTTTTT.

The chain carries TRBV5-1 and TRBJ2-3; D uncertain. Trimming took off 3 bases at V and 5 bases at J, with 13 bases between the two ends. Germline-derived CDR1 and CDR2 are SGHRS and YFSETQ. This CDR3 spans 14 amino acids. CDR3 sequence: CASSYGDNQDTQYF. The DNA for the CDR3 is TGCGCCAGCAGCTACGGCGATAACCAAGATACGCAGTATTTT. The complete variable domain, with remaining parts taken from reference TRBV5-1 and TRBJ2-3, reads KAGVTQTPRYLIKTRGQQVTLSCSPISGHRSVSWYQQTPGQGLQFLFEYFSETQRNKGNFPGRFSGRQFSNSRSEMNVSTLELGDSALYLCASSYGDNQDTQYFGPGTRLTVL.